This TCR beta chain is drawn from a study of GPR56 and killer-like receptors on CD4 memory cells (dated by TCRdb to between 2017 and 2020). The study in broad terms: It was proposed in the study that human CD4+ memory T-cell differentiation and cytokine production potential are marked by progressive acquisition of KLRB1, KLRG1, GPR56 and then KLRF1. The study described its healthy blood donors as age-matched to the liver disease patients, who had a median age of 68 years.

For sequencing, an Illumina HiSeq 2500 was employed. To build sequencing libraries, a previously published PCR protocol was used to amplify the recombined TCRbeta locus. In the source study's methods: Reads whose average quality score was below 30 were removed, and the reads that remained were processed with IMSEQ. Each clonotype was defined by Vbeta gene, Jbeta gene and CDR3 amino acid sequence. To quantify how much the repertoires of different populations overlapped, the Morisita-Horn index was computed on the top 100 expanded clones. Renyi diversity profiles calculated on the top 100 expanded clones were used to assess clonal diversity. TCRdb reprocessed the reads into one record per CDR3 protein sequence, lacking DNA. These V and J calls originate from TCRdb's pipeline instead of the authors' own analysis. The table for this sample records a few hundred distinct CDR3 sequences. The ten largest clones capture about three quarters of the sample.

Frequency classes this clonotype as medium-sized (0.01 to 0.1%); no count is given. Its antigen specificity is not known. The investigation overall reported the following: Clones dominating late populations 4 and 5 were also found in early populations 1 and 2, which the authors took as evidence for linear differentiation. Clonal frequency was low in the marker-negative population and rose progressively along the proposed pathway, while TCRbeta diversity fell correspondingly. Rather than full repertoires, the diversity and similarity analyses used only the 100 most expanded clones in each population. Overlap of TCR repertoires was especially pronounced between late populations 4 and 5, and partly extended to population 3.

Prior to TCRbeta sequencing, five KLR/GPR56-defined CD4+ populations were enriched by fluorescence-activated cell sorting. TCRbeta repertoires of five CD4+ T-cell subsets defined by KLRB1, KLRG1, GPR56 and KLRF1 expression were sequenced to test a linear memory differentiation pathway. TCR-sequenced cells came from peripheral blood of healthy control individuals, reported as five donors in the TCRbeta analysis figure. Heparinized peripheral blood was collected, and every sample was processed within one hour of being retrieved. Blood was diluted 1:2 in PBS, and peripheral blood mononuclear cells were then isolated from the diluted blood at room temperature by Biocoll density gradient centrifugation. Before flow sorting, CD4+ T cells were magnetically enriched from freshly isolated PBMCs using anti-CD4 MicroBeads. A BD FACSAria II was used to sort CD4+ T cells enriched from PBMCs of healthy donors according to marker expression. Surface staining used anti-KLRB1 clone 191B8, anti-KLRF1 clone 4A4.D10 and anti-KLRG1 clone REA261 antibodies from Miltenyi Biotec.

CDR1 is given as SGHKS and CDR2 as YYEKEE, both from the germline V gene (reference sequence). From cysteine to phenylalanine, the CDR3 is 14 amino acids long. This entry has no DNA. Specimen: memory CD4+ T cells from blood. The chain is encoded by TRBV5-5 joined to TRBJ1-4; TCRdb lists TRBD1, though no DNA is available to test this call. The clonotype originates from a human donor in good health. CDR3 protein: CASSEGQGYEKLFF.